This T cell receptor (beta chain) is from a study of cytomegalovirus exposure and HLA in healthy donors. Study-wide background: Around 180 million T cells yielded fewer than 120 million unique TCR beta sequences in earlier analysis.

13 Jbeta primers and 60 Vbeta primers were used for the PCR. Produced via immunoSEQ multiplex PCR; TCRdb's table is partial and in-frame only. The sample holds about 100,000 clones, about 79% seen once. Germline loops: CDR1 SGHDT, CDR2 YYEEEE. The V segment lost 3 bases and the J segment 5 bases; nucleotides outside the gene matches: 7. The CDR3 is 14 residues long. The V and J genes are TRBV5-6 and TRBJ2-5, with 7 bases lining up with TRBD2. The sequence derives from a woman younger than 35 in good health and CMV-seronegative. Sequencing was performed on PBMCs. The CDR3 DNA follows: TGTGCCAGCAGCTGGGGGGGAGGCGAGGAGACCCAGTACTTC. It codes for CASSWGGGEETQYF. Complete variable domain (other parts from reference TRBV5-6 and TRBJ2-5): DAGVTQSPTHLIKTRGQQVTLRCSPKSGHDTVSWYQQALGQGPQFIFQYYEEEERQRGNFPDRFSGHQFPNYSSELNVNALLLGDSALYLCASSWGGGEETQYFGPGTRLLVL.